The 21 T cell receptor beta chains presented below share a single source sample, sequenced in a study of early T cells in non-severe SARS-CoV-2 infection. TCRdb passed the 5' RACE reads through MiXCR, listing each CDR3 protein once. The repertoire holds 25,000 to 30,000 distinct CDR3 sequences, about 4.5% seen once, with around 5.6% in the top ten. The specimen sequenced was whole blood. The receptors were gathered from an adult who was a healthcare worker with PCR-confirmed SARS-CoV-2 infection or an uninfected control (not recorded which).

This clonotype was seen ten or more times. The chain employs TRBV6-1 and TRBJ2-5; weak D call: TRBD1 (5 bases). The CDR3 totals 11 residues. Germline lookup yields CDR1 MNHNS and CDR2 SASEGT. The germline V and J ends were trimmed by 8 bases and 4 bases, with 8 bases remaining between them. CDR3 in amino acids: CASGRAETQYF. The CDR3 region has the DNA TGTGCCAGCGGCAGGGCAGAGACCCAGTACTTC.

This clonotype was seen repeatedly, ten times or more. The chain has TRBV4-3 and TRBJ1-4; perhaps TRBD1 as D (5 bases). Germline V gene sequence: CDR1 LGHNA, CDR2 YSLEER. V dropped 4 bases and J dropped 4 bases, with 16 bases sitting between them. The CDR3 totals 16 residues. The CDR3 DNA sequence: TGCGCCAGCAGCCCCGTCCTCAGGGAAAATAATGAAAAACTGTTTTTT. As protein: CASSPVLRENNEKLFF.

This clonotype was seen ten or more times. This chain's CDR3 is CASSSDGLNQPQHF. The CDR3 DNA reads as TGTGCCAGCAGCTCCGACGGCCTCAATCAGCCCCAGCATTTT. The rearrangement joins TRBV5-6 to TRBJ1-5; D gene unclear. CDR1 is SGHDT, CDR2 YYEEEE, per germline. V was trimmed by 3 bases and J by 3 bases, leaving 10 bases between them. The CDR3 runs 14 residues.

Ten or more counts support this clonotype. The chain joins TRBV29-1 to TRBJ1-2; 7 bases align to TRBD1. V shed 6 bases, J shed 7 bases, and the junction held 8 bases outside the gene matches. In germline, CDR1 is SQVTM, CDR2 ANQGSEA. The CDR3 has 12 amino acids. The CDR3 reads CSVGITGVGYTF. CDR3 sequence (DNA): TGCAGCGTCGGTATCACAGGGGTTGGCTACACCTTC.

This clonotype occurred many times. V gene TRBV29-1 combines with J gene TRBJ1-1; no firm D call. Trimming stripped 5 bases from V and 0 bases from J, with 7 bases between. Germline CDR1 and CDR2: SQVTM and ANQGSEA. This CDR3 spans 12 amino acids. The CDR3 is CSVKTMNTEAFF. The DNA of the CDR3 is TGCAGCGTTAAGACAATGAACACTGAAGCTTTCTTT.

This clonotype was observed at least ten times. V gene TRBV7-9 combines with J gene TRBJ1-3; the D gene is possibly TRBD1 (6 bases). Germline-derived CDR1 and CDR2 are SEHNR and FQNEAQ (reference sequence). Trimming shortened V by 5 bases and J by 1 base, and 9 bases separated the two germline ends. The CDR3 loop spans 14 amino acids. In DNA, the CDR3 is TGTGCCAGCAGCACCGGACAGTCTGGAAACACCATATATTTT. Its protein is CASSTGQSGNTIYF.

The chain couples TRBV6-1 to TRBJ1-1; D possibly corresponds to TRBD1 (6 bases). The CDR3 has 13 amino acids. With 7 bases removed from V and 3 bases from J, the gap between germline ends came to 12 bases. Germline V gene data show CDR1 as MNHNS and CDR2 as SASEGT. CDR3 loop: CASKDSTYTEAFF. CDR3 nucleotide sequence: TGTGCCAGCAAGGACAGCACATACACTGAAGCTTTCTTT.

This clonotype was found many times. The genes are TRBV6-1 and TRBJ2-7; D is unclear. The V and J ends lost 10 bases and 2 bases respectively, with 15 bases between them. The CDR3 is made up of 13 amino acids. Germline-derived CDR1 and CDR2 are MNHNS and SASEGT. CDR3 amino acids: CATLTVPTYEQYF. DNA for the CDR3: TGTGCCACCCTGACGGTGCCCACCTACGAGCAGTACTTC.

In its sample, this clonotype was seen many times. The chain joins TRBV7-2 to TRBJ2-5; D is perhaps TRBD2 (6 bases). Deletions cut 7 bases from V and 3 bases from J, with 12 bases between. This CDR3 comprises 13 residues. Germline lookup yields CDR1 SGHTA and CDR2 FQGNSA. CDR3 region: CASISGVEETQYF. For the CDR3, the DNA is TGTGCCAGCATTTCGGGGGTCGAAGAGACCCAGTACTTC.

For the CDR3, the DNA is TGTGCCACCAGTGACAGGGACAGGGGCTTCAATGAGCAGTTCTTC. Protein: CATSDRDRGFNEQFF. The V gene is TRBV24-1, the J gene TRBJ2-1; 10 positions agree with TRBD1. Germline V gene lookup returns CDR1 KGHDR and CDR2 SFDVKD. This CDR3 is 15 amino acids long. Germline trimming cut 4 bases from V and 6 bases from J; bases unmatched to any gene: 5.

This clonotype was seen ten or more times. V usage is TRBV7-9 and J usage is TRBJ2-7, with 9 bases identical to TRBD1. The V gene's germline CDR1 is SEHNR and CDR2 FQNEAQ (reference sequence). The CDR3 contains 14 residues. The V gene end was trimmed by 4 bases and the J gene end by 5 bases; junction bases not matched to a gene: 6. In DNA form, the CDR3 reads TGTGCCAGCAGCTCTCCGGGACAGGGTAACGAGCAGTACTTC. Its translation is CASSSPGQGNEQYF.

This clonotype was seen at least ten times. The chain joins TRBV5-6 to TRBJ2-7; 7 nucleotides line up with TRBD2. With V trimmed by 3 bases and J by 7 bases, 4 bases remained unmatched. The germline V gene has CDR1 SGHDT and CDR2 YYEEEE. The CDR3 length is 12 residues. CDR3 nucleotides: TGTGCCAGCAGCTCCGGGACTAAAGAGCAGTACTTC. It encodes CASSSGTKEQYF.

This clonotype was seen a handful of times. The V call is TRBV28, the J call TRBJ2-3; TRBD2 matches 13 bases. The CDR3 extends over 14 amino acids. V trimming: 5 bases; J trimming: 7 bases; junction bases outside the gene matches: 3. Germline V gene data show CDR1 as MDHEN and CDR2 as SYDVKM. Written as DNA, the CDR3 is TGTGCCAGCAGTATGACTAGCGGGGGGAATACGCAGTATTTT. Its translation is CASSMTSGGNTQYF.

This clonotype was detected ten times or more. The J gene is TRBJ2-3, the V gene TRBV24-1, with 8 bases that match TRBD2. The CDR3 is 15 amino acids. J lost 5 bases, V lost 1 base, and 4 bases had no gene match. Germline CDR1 reads KGHDR; CDR2 reads SFDVKD. The CDR3 DNA reads as TGTGCCACCAGTGATTTAAGCGGGGGTCAAGATACGCAGTATTTT. This encodes CATSDLSGGQDTQYF.

This clonotype has a count of ten or more. This chain joins TRBV28 and TRBJ2-7, with unresolved D. Germline CDR1 and CDR2: MDHEN and SYDVKM. The CDR3 runs 14 residues. V was clipped by 5 bases and J by 6 bases, with 17 bases between them. CDR3 residues: CASSHSPALGEQYF. The DNA for the CDR3 is TGTGCCAGCAGTCATTCCCCCGCTTTGGGCGAGCAGTACTTC.

This clonotype was seen repeatedly, ten times or more. The J gene is TRBJ2-3, the V gene TRBV4-3; D ambiguous. The CDR3 has 16 residues. Germline-derived CDR1 and CDR2 are LGHNA and YSLEER. V was shortened by 1 base and J by 0 bases, with 11 bases between the two germline ends. The CDR3 here is CASSQAAGTSTDTQYF. In DNA, the CDR3 is TGCGCCAGCAGCCAAGCCGCTGGTACTAGCACAGATACGCAGTATTTT.

The table lists this clonotype with a few counts. The V and J genes are TRBV6-1 and TRBJ2-3, with D tentatively TRBD2 (5 bases). V lost 6 bases, J lost 2 bases, and 15 bases lay in between. The CDR3 is made up of 15 amino acids. Germline CDR1 reads MNHNS; CDR2 reads SASEGT. The DNA of the CDR3 is TGTGCCAGCAGCGCGCGGAAGACTAACACAGATACGCAGTATTTT. This sequence encodes CASSARKTNTDTQYF.

The rearrangement joins TRBV7-2 to TRBJ2-5; 12 nucleotides line up with TRBD2. In germline, CDR1 is SGHTA, CDR2 FQGNSA. The CDR3 runs 17 residues. The junction had 11 bases not matched to a gene; V was cut back by 5 bases and J by 4 bases. This CDR3 reads CASSLSSSGGAGETQYF. The CDR3 nucleotides read TGTGCCAGCAGCCTAAGCTCTAGCGGGGGGGCGGGAGAGACCCAGTACTTC.

Ten or more counts support this clonotype. The gene calls are TRBV7-9 and TRBJ1-5; D perhaps matches TRBD1 (5 bases). Between the trimmed V and J ends, which lost 1 base and 1 base, there was a span of 17 bases. Germline V gene lookup returns CDR1 SEHNR and CDR2 FQNEAQ (reference sequence). The CDR3 totals 18 residues. The CDR3 region is CASSLGDLGGLSNQPQHF. The CDR3, as DNA: TGTGCCAGCAGCTTAGGCGATCTTGGGGGGTTGAGCAATCAGCCCCAGCATTTT. The variable domain in full, with the rest retrieved from reference TRBV7-9 and TRBJ1-5, is DTGVSQNPRHKITKRGQNVTFRCDPISEHNRLYWYRQTLGQGPEFLTYFQNEAQLEKSRLLSDRFSAERPKGSFSTLEIQRTEQGDSAMYLCASSLGDLGGLSNQPQHFGDGTRLSIL.

This clonotype is classed as medium-sized. This chain connects TRBV4-3 to TRBJ2-7; 11 nucleotides match TRBD2. Germline V gene sequence: CDR1 LGHNA, CDR2 YSLEER. The CDR3 is 18 residues long. Trimming cost V 0 bases and J 1 base; bases outside gene matches: 8. The CDR3 nucleotides are TGCGCCAGCAGCCAAGATATAGCGGGGGGGTTACTTTCCTACGAGCAGTACTTC. This sequence encodes CASSQDIAGGLLSYEQYF.

The CDR3 loop reads CASSLEIPAETQYF. The CDR3 nucleotides read TGTGCCAGCAGCTTAGAAATCCCCGCGGAGACCCAGTACTTC. The chain recombines TRBV7-2 with TRBJ2-5; D unclear. Germline V gene sequence: CDR1 SGHTA, CDR2 FQGNSA. Trimming removed 1 base from V and 5 bases from J, with 11 bases in between. CDR3 size: 14 residues.